This TCR beta chain is drawn from a study of T cells after yellow fever vaccination. One entry per CDR3 protein, called by TCRdb with MiXCR from the 5' RACE reads. The data contain some 420,000 distinct CDR3 sequences, roughly a sixth of them singletons. This clonotype turned up a few times. Germline V gene sequence: CDR1 SQVTM, CDR2 ANQGSEA. This CDR3 has 15 residues. V gave up 4 bases and J gave up 2 bases; unmatched junction bases: 10. The chain recombines TRBV29-1 with TRBJ2-5; 7 bases map to TRBD1. This clonotype was obtained from a man between 18 and 35 years old who received the YFV17D yellow fever vaccine. The source was PBMCs, collected before the yellow fever booster vaccination. The CDR3 reads CSVGQGHMLQETQYF. Written as DNA, the CDR3 is TGCAGCGTTGGACAGGGCCATATGCTTCAAGAGACCCAGTACTTC.